This T cell receptor beta chain is drawn from a study of T-cell memory formation after mild COVID-19. Regarding the study as a whole: Of the contracting clones, CD4+ ones lay mainly in CM and EM, and CD8+ ones in EMRA. Cross-reactive memory appears to have joined, as suggested by some responding clones showing up in pre-infection memory.

Each CDR3 protein gets one entry after TCRdb re-called the 5' RACE reads with MiXCR. The sample yields 300,000 to 350,000 distinct CDR3 sequences, around 13% seen once. The CDR3 is 15 amino acids. CDR1 is SEHNR and CDR2 is FQNEAQ in the germline V gene (reference sequence). Trimming took 5 bases from V and 3 from J; bases not matched to a gene: 4. This clonotype was seen a handful of times. What it binds is unknown. The origin of this receptor is a man between 18 and 35 years old who had mild COVID-19 (a few samples of this study predate the infection). Cell type and time point are not known. V and J are TRBV7-9 and TRBJ2-5; TRBD1 matches at 12 bases. The sample taken for sequencing was PBMCs or a T cell subset sorted from them (not recorded which). DNA of the CDR3: TGTGCCAGCAGCCACGGGACAGGGGGCAAAGAGACCCAGTACTTC. It yields the protein CASSHGTGGKETQYF.